Shown below are 18 T cell receptor beta chains from a single sample sequenced in a study of CD8+ T cells in alopecia areata. Treatment indicated: oral pan-JAK inhibitor, 5-10 mg twice daily. Sequencing used cDNA as its template, made by extracting RNA and reverse transcribing it. Only in-frame clones appear in the TCRdb table, and some are missing; sequencing was by immunoSEQ multiplex PCR. Of about 120,000 clones listed, over 60% are singletons. The sequencing used CD4+ T cells sorted from blood, collected at week 4, from a patient treated with tofacitinib. These TCRs come from a human donor with alopecia areata.

This chain connects TRBV29-1 to TRBJ1-1; D is unclear. This CDR3 comprises 13 residues. The ends were cut back, 8 bases at V and 0 bases at J, with 13 bases in the middle. CDR1 and CDR2 (germline): SQVTM, ANQGSEA. DNA of the CDR3: TGCAGCATAACGGTCCATATGAACACTGAAGCTTTCTTT. Its translation is CSITVHMNTEAFF.

This chain joins TRBV7-8 and TRBJ2-3; 8 nucleotides agree with TRBD1. V shed 5 bases and J 2 bases; nucleotides not matched to a gene: 18. The CDR3 is 19 residues long. Germline values: CDR1 SGHVS, CDR2 FQNEAQ. CDR3 sequence reads: CASSRAIFGGQGITDTQYF. The CDR3 region has the DNA TGTGCCAGCAGCCGAGCGATATTCGGAGGACAGGGAATCACAGATACGCAGTATTTT. The variable domain in full, with the rest retrieved from reference TRBV7-8 and TRBJ2-3, is GAGVSQSPRYKVAKRGQDVALRCDPISGHVSLFWYQQALGQGPEFLTYFQNEAQLDKSGLPSDRFFAERPEGSVSTLKIQRTQQEDSAVYLCASSRAIFGGQGITDTQYFGPGTRLTVL.

This clone was found a few times. The V call is TRBV5-1, the J call TRBJ2-5; TRBD1 matches at 8 bases. CDR3 size: 16 residues. Trimming cost V 3 bases and J 4 bases; bases outside gene matches: 11. CDR1 SGHRS and CDR2 YFSETQ come from the germline V gene. The chain's CDR3 is CASSSFSGTGGETQYF. The CDR3 nucleotides are TGCGCCAGCAGCTCCTTTTCTGGGACAGGTGGAGAGACCCAGTACTTC.

This sequence joins TRBV25-1 and TRBJ2-2, with 13 bases aligning to TRBD2. This CDR3 has 16 amino acids. Germline V gene lookup returns CDR1 MGHDK and CDR2 SYGVNS. Trimming removed 3 bases from V and 5 bases from J; junction bases left unmatched: 3. The CDR3 DNA reads TGTGCCAGCAGTGATGGGACTAGCGGGATTACCGGGGAGCTGTTTTTT. Translation: CASSDGTSGITGELFF.

The chain is built from TRBV7-2 and TRBJ1-3; TRBD1 aligns across 10 bases. CDR1 and CDR2 from the germline V gene are SGHTA and FQGNSA. J gave up 3 bases and V 5 bases, and 4 bases lay outside the gene matches. The CDR3 runs to 15 residues. CDR3 protein: CASSPRTGGGNTIYF. The CDR3 DNA is TGTGCCAGCAGCCCGCGGACAGGGGGTGGAAACACCATATATTTT.

The rearrangement links TRBV27 to TRBJ1-2, with 8 positions matching TRBD1. Trimming removed 8 bases from V and 4 bases from J; junction bases left unmatched: 12. This CDR3 is 15 amino acids long. Germline CDR1 is MNHEY and CDR2 is SMNVEV (reference sequence). CDR3 in DNA: TGTGCCAGCGGTACCGGGACAGGCGCGTTCTATGGCTACACCTTC. Translating it yields CASGTGTGAFYGYTF.

V usage is TRBV4-3 and J usage is TRBJ2-5; 7 bases align to TRBD1. The V segment lost 3 bases and the J segment 1 base; nucleotides outside the gene matches: 5. The CDR3 totals 15 residues. Per germline, CDR1 LGHNA and CDR2 YSLEER. The CDR3 nucleotides are TGCGCCAGCAGCCACGTAGGGGGCTCCCAAGAGACCCAGTACTTC. It codes for CASSHVGGSQETQYF.

The rearrangement uses TRBV5-1 and TRBJ2-2; D might be TRBD1 or TRBD2, each matching 5 bases. The V gene's germline CDR1 is SGHRS and CDR2 YFSETQ. V gave up 3 bases and J gave up 7 bases, with 13 bases separating them. The CDR3 totals 14 residues. Here the CDR3 reads CASSSDSRGGELFF. The CDR3 nucleotides read TGCGCCAGCAGCTCGGACTCTAGGGGCGGGGAGCTGTTTTTT.

This chain connects TRBV5-1 to TRBJ2-7; 12 bases are shared with TRBD1. Germline V gene sequence: CDR1 SGHRS, CDR2 YFSETQ. The CDR3 spans 17 residues. The V and J ends lost 4 bases and 3 bases, in that order; junction bases with no gene match: 11. The CDR3 nucleotides read TGCGCCAGCAGCCCTGGGACAGGGGGCAGGAGTAGCTACGAGCAGTACTTC. This sequence encodes CASSPGTGGRSSYEQYF. The full variable domain, completed using reference TRBV5-1 and TRBJ2-7, is KAGVTQTPRYLIKTRGQQVTLSCSPISGHRSVSWYQQTPGQGLQFLFEYFSETQRNKGNFPGRFSGRQFSNSRSEMNVSTLELGDSALYLCASSPGTGGRSSYEQYFGPGTRLTVT.

J is TRBJ1-1 and V is TRBV4-1; TRBD1 matches at 9 bases. The CDR3 totals 16 residues. V shed 0 bases and J 4 bases; nucleotides not matched to a gene: 6. Germline assignment: CDR1 MGHRA and CDR2 YSYEKL. CDR3 region: CASSQDLGQGTTEAFF. The CDR3 nucleotides are TGCGCCAGCAGCCAAGATTTGGGACAGGGTACCACTGAAGCTTTCTTT.

This chain uses TRBV27 with TRBJ1-1; 9 nucleotides align to TRBD1. The CDR3 extends over 16 amino acids. The V segment lost 5 bases and the J segment 4 bases; nucleotides outside the gene matches: 11. Per germline, CDR1 MNHEY and CDR2 SMNVEV (reference sequence). CDR3 sequence: CASSAGDRVGSTEAFF. In DNA form, the CDR3 reads TGTGCCAGCAGTGCCGGGGACAGGGTAGGGTCCACTGAAGCTTTCTTT.

The rearrangement links TRBV28 to TRBJ2-1, with TRBD2 identical over 8 bases. Germline V CDR1 and CDR2: MDHEN, SYDVKM. The V segment lost 6 bases and the J segment 7 bases; nucleotides outside the gene matches: 14. This CDR3 spans 16 amino acids. The CDR3 region is CASSMGPSGRRNEQFF. The CDR3 DNA sequence: TGTGCCAGCAGCATGGGTCCAAGCGGGAGAAGGAATGAGCAGTTCTTC.

The chain couples TRBV13 to TRBJ1-2; 8 bases are shared with TRBD1. The V segment lost 5 bases and the J segment 7 bases; nucleotides outside the gene matches: 12. The CDR3 runs 15 residues. The germline CDR1 and CDR2 sequences are PRHDT and FYEKMQ (reference sequence). CDR3: CASSATGAGGVGYTF. In nucleotides, the CDR3 is TGTGCCAGCAGCGCAACGGGGGCAGGGGGCGTTGGCTACACCTTC.

The chain is built from TRBV30 and TRBJ2-3; the D gene is possibly TRBD2 (6 bases). The CDR3 sequence is 15 residues long. Trimming stripped 2 bases from V and 2 bases from J, with 14 bases between. CDR1 is GTSNPN and CDR2 is SVGIG in the germline V gene (reference sequence). CDR3 in amino acids: CAWSPGEEYTDTQYF. The CDR3 nucleotides are TGTGCCTGGAGTCCGGGGGAGGAGTACACAGATACGCAGTATTTT.

A few counts support this clone. The chain is built from TRBV2 and TRBJ1-1, with unresolved D. Germline-derived CDR1 and CDR2 are SNHLY and FYNNEI. The CDR3 loop spans 13 amino acids. The germline V and J ends were trimmed by 10 bases and 4 bases, with 16 bases remaining between them. The CDR3: CATSLGGFTEAFF. As DNA, the CDR3 is TGTGCCACCAGCTTGGGCGGGTTCACTGAAGCTTTCTTT.

The CDR3, as DNA: TGTGCCTGGAGTGTAACTCTGGATACGCAGTATTTT. Amino acid sequence: CAWSVTLDTQYF. The chain employs TRBV30 and TRBJ2-3; D unclear. Germline V gene lookup returns CDR1 GTSNPN and CDR2 SVGIG (reference sequence). V was trimmed by 0 bases and J by 6 bases, leaving 7 bases between them. This CDR3 has 12 residues.

The chain joins TRBV7-2 to TRBJ1-2; D remains ambiguous. V was cut by 5 bases and J by 7 bases, with 14 bases left in between. The CDR3 loop spans 13 amino acids. Germline-derived CDR1 and CDR2 are SGHTA and FQGNSA. Written as DNA, the CDR3 is TGTGCCAGCAGCCCAGAGGGATCCGGTGGCTACACCTTC. As protein: CASSPEGSGGYTF. Combining the CDR3 with reference TRBV7-2 and TRBJ1-2 gives the whole variable domain GAGVSQSPSNKVTEKGKDVELRCDPISGHTALYWYRQSLGQGLEFLIYFQGNSAPDKSGLPSDRFSAERTGGSVSTLTIQRTQQEDSAVYLCASSPEGSGGYTFGSGTRLTVV.

On this clone: Distinct nucleotide sequences in the sample also encode this CDR3. The gene calls are TRBV15 and TRBJ1-2; D unclear. CDR3 length equals 11 residues. In germline, CDR1 is LNHNV, CDR2 YYDKDF (reference sequence). Between the trimmed V and J ends, which lost 9 bases and 5 bases, there was a span of 10 bases. CDR3: CATGDGYGYTF. The CDR3 DNA sequence: TGTGCCACGGGTGACGGTTATGGCTACACCTTC.